The present TCR beta chain was sequenced within a study of cytomegalovirus exposure and HLA in healthy donors (dated by TCRdb to about 2017). Concerning the study at large: An earlier analysis of some 600 of the donors reported about 260 Gb of sequence data and some 110 million unique TCR beta sequences obtained from about 179 million T cells. An early release that covered some 630 HLA-typed donors contained approximately 290 gigabases of sequencing data and tens of millions of unique TCR sequences. Of the approximately 400 genotyped donors, over 65% fell in the genetic ancestry cluster associated with self-reported Caucasian donors. The study was designed to test whether signatures of past pathogen exposure could be identified by cataloging public T cell receptors. Using immunosequencing, the study profiled T cell repertoires from fewer than 700 subjects and related those repertoires to cytomegalovirus serostatus. Along with the 666-subject first cohort, a separate validation cohort of around 120 different subjects was used. The study combined high-throughput TCR immunosequencing, statistical association of individual TCRs with disease status, and machine learning to predict cytomegalovirus infection status. To study patterns of TCR occurrence, a later analysis re-analyzed previously published TCR beta repertoires from around 700 donors and added high-resolution HLA genotyping. Rather than using new phenotypic data, the later analysis identified candidate immune exposures from TCR beta sequences and from how often those sequences occurred across donors. An earlier analysis of around 580 of the donors used high-throughput TCR beta sequencing to judge whether each TCR beta V gene segment behaved as functional or pseudogenic. Donor age, sex, ethnicity and CMV serostatus were collected together with the repertoire data. In a later genetic analysis, genome-wide SNP genotypes for about 55% of the roughly 700 donors were used, and that subset was treated as a discovery cohort. All discovery cohort repertoires had been generated using a single sequencing platform. Class I and class II HLA loci were covered by the typing at four-digit resolution. The number of typed donors differed by locus: about 620-640 for A, B, C, DRB1 and DQB1; some 500 for DQA1; approximately 600 for DPA1; and about 470 for DPB1. Because of strong linkage in the cohort, 4 to 6 DR-DQ haplotypes were treated as single units for association and clustering. On average, roughly 240,000 unique TCR beta nucleotide sequences were sequenced per donor among about 400 genotyped donors of the cohort, with roughly 18% of those sequences being non-productive.

CDR1 is given as SGHTS and CDR2 as YDEGEE, both from the germline V gene. Spanning cysteine to phenylalanine, the CDR3 consists of 17 amino acids. Of the read, only the CDR3 DNA is kept; its 51 bases are in frame from base 1. The germline V and J ends show losses of 4 bases and 3 bases respectively, and no gene match explains 7 bases of the junction. The protocol used for the library was the immunoSEQ multiplex PCR assay. A mixture of 60 forward primers for TCR Vbeta segments and 13 reverse primers for TCR Jbeta segments was used in the multiplex PCR. The CDR3 region of rearranged TCR beta genes was amplified from genomic DNA with a multiplex PCR assay. The amplified TCR beta libraries were sequenced on the Illumina HiSeq System as 87-base-pair reads. Per the source publication's procedure: Across the 670 or so repertoires, a later analysis counted some 80 million unique TCR beta chains, some 11 million of which were shared by at least two donors. A nearest-neighbor algorithm error-corrected the raw reads and collapsed the reads into unique sequences, merging closely related sequences to remove PCR and sequencing errors. To assign V, D and J gene segments, CDR3 sequences were aligned to IMGT reference sequences. Each retained sequence needed at least a six-nucleotide match to both a V gene segment and a J gene segment. A rearrangement was called productive if the CDR3 had no stop codons and remained in frame with V and J, and every other rearrangement was called non-productive. Following IMGT convention, CDR3 was defined as the stretch from the second conserved V-encoded cysteine to the conserved J-encoded phenylalanine. The earlier analysis of about 610 of the donors excluded any sequence lacking an unambiguous match to a single V gene segment. In an earlier analysis of 450 to 700 of the donors, V segments were called functional above 56.7% productive rearrangements and were called segregating when the between-donor standard deviation exceeded 5%. A statistical classification framework was built for diagnosing cytomegalovirus status from the catalog of TCR beta chain sequences. V and J gene assignment, in a later analysis, came from comparing TCR nucleotide sequences with IMGT/GENE-DB human TR gene sequences. The TCRdist pipeline was used in a later analysis to assign CDR3 sequences and most-parsimonious VDJ recombination scenarios. In a later analysis, each TCR beta chain was defined by its CDR3 amino acid sequence together with its V-gene family, and reads without a unique V-gene family were excluded. To address suspected cross-contamination and a sequencing artifact, a later analysis removed roughly 640 highly shared, low-generation-probability nucleotide sequences. A later analysis calculated a clonal expansion index for each public chain from normalized within-repertoire ranks of inferred template counts. Generation probabilities in a later analysis came from a VDJ recombination model fitted to out-of-frame rearrangements, and those results were checked against IGoR. In a later analysis, hypergeometric tests were used to score TCR-TCR, TCR-HLA and TCR-CMV co-occurrence, with a repertoire-size bias correction applied to TCR pairs. In a later analysis, false discovery rates were estimated by permuting HLA or CMV assignments 20 times. A later analysis grouped co-occurring TCRs with DBSCAN, adding TCRdist sequence similarity when clustering within HLA-allele-positive subsets. Co-occurrence clustering excluded repertoires with fewer than 30,000 or more than 120,000 public chains, plus five with anomalous nucleotide sharing. As stored in TCRdb, this immuneACCESS dataset retains in-frame rearrangements with V and J assigned. A fraction of the clones does not appear; measured against another copy, unresolved V genes explain less than half of the discrepancy, and the remainder lacks a known reason. V, J and clone size derive from that table, while D and trimming were established from the DNA sequence. The sample records roughly 130,000 clones, 66% of which are singletons. The biggest ten clones account for around 6% of the sample.

The cohort comprised some 680 healthy bone marrow donors. At the time of sampling, every cohort member was nominally healthy, though immune exposures that went unrecorded were likely present. The donor tested CMV seronegative and was one of the 352 seronegative cohort members. A peripheral blood sample was collected from each donor, and TCR beta sequencing was performed on peripheral blood mononuclear cells. The Qiagen DNeasy Blood Extraction Kit was used to extract genomic DNA from the blood cell samples. Comments on this clone: This receptor's antigen is unknown. It has no much larger one-base neighbor in the sample; base qualities were not kept.

What the authors observed across the whole study: In a later analysis, TCR association rates were found to vary across HLA loci, with the most associated TCRs seen for DRB1 alleles and the fewest for HLA-C alleles. The classifier was reported to diagnose cytomegalovirus status with high specificity and sensitivity in both the original cohort and the validation cohort. A further reported finding was that TCR beta sequences accurately predicted the HLA-A and HLA-B alleles for most subjects in the first cohort. Because counts were too low, roughly 17 rarely observed V segments, including chromosome 9 orphons, were left out of the earlier analysis of a few hundred of the donors. Strong co-occurrence of HLA alleles, especially DR and DQ, made assigning TCR associations to individual alleles difficult. In a later analysis, several top co-occurrence clusters were reported to appear linked to parvovirus B19, influenza, CMV and Epstein-Barr virus. Sequencing depth was assumed to be roughly uniform across donors in the presence/absence analyses, though that assumption may not hold. Some IMGT-functional V segments, including TRBV6-2 and TRBV6-3, could not be told apart with the 87-base-pair reads, so those segments were excluded. Because HLA typing was unavailable for some donors at each locus, only the typed subset was used in association tests. A later analysis found that most CMV-associated TCR beta chains appeared HLA-restricted, with HLA associations seemingly driven largely by CMV exposure. Linkage disequilibrium might explain the correlated functional status among segregating V segments, but an unknown experimental factor could not be ruled out. In a later analysis, HLA-associated TCR beta chains were found to be more clonally expanded and to have lower generation probabilities than equally common non-associated chains. A later genetic analysis associated a missense DCLRE1C variant with V-gene and J-gene trimming of TCR beta chains, and an independent cohort replicated the association. CMV serostatus was the only immune exposure information available for the cohort. Only TCR beta chains were sequenced in this cohort, and the absence of alpha or paired-chain data limited detectable features. At a false discovery rate of 0.05, a later analysis linked fewer than 20,000 TCR beta sequences to specific HLA alleles. A cluster of highly shared sequence variants was judged likely to be a technical artifact of the sequencing pipeline. Broadly in line with IMGT annotations, most TCR beta V segments showed up in productive rearrangements about 87% or about 30% of the time in an earlier analysis of around 550 of the donors. Most TCR sequences were observed very rarely across donors, whereas some public TCRs were present in many individuals. A few of the identified cytomegalovirus-associated TCR beta chains were confirmed in vitro to be specific for cytomegalovirus antigens. According to a later genetic analysis, donors in an Asian-associated ancestry cluster had fewer N-insertions in productive TCRs than the approximately 610-donor mean. The authors suggested that the approach could potentially be extended to other disease states and immunological phenotypes. The study listed 150 to 200 TCR beta chains as associated with cytomegalovirus.

This chain is built from TRBV5-8 and TRBJ2-5; 15 nucleotides in the junction match TRBD2. Input material: PBMCs. The TCR originated in a woman in her fifties or sixties in good health and CMV-seronegative. The nucleotide sequence reads as follows: TGTGCCAGCAGCCCCGGACTAGCGGGGGGGCTCGAAGAGACCCAGTACTTC. This translates into CASSPGLAGGLEETQYF.